This entry is about one T cell receptor (beta chain). Its specificity is unknown. These data are taken from a study of shared clonotypes between healthy human individuals. Whole-study context: Two women and a few men aged 18 to 49 made up the donors. Study-wide results and caveats: Generally, naive subsets came out with larger estimated richness than memory subsets.

After removal of 6 bases from V and 0 bases from J, the junction contained 4 bases not matched to a gene. Germline CDR1 MNHEY, CDR2 SVGAGI. The length of the CDR3 is 15 residues. The table came from immunoSEQ multiplex PCR; TCRdb's copy has only in-frame clones and leaves some out. The sample consists of roughly 2 million clones, roughly 95% of them appearing once. The origin of this receptor is a young man in good health. J is TRBJ1-4 and V is TRBV6-5, with TRBD1 matching 7 bases. Source material: naive CD4+ T cells sorted from blood. Stated subset: CD45RA+ positively selected. The CDR3 protein is CASRGRGPTNEKLFF. The CDR3 DNA reads TGTGCCAGCAGAGGGAGGGGGCCAACTAATGAAAAACTGTTTTTT.